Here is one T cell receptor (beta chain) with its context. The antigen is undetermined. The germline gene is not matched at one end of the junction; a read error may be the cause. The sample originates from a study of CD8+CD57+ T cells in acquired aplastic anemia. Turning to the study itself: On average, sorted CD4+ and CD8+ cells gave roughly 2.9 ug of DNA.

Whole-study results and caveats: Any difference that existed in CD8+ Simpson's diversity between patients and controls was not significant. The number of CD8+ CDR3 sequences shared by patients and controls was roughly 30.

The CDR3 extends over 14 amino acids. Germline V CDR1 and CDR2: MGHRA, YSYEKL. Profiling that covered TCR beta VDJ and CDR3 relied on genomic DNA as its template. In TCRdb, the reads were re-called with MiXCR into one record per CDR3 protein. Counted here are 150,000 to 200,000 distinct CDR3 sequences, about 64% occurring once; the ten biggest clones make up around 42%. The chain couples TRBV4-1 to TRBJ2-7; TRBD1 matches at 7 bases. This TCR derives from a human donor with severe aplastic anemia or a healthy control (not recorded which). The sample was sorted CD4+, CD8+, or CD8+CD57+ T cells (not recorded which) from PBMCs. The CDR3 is CAGSLGQSSYEQYF. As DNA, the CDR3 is TGCGCCGGCAGCCTGGGACAGAGCTCCTACGAGCAGTACTTC.